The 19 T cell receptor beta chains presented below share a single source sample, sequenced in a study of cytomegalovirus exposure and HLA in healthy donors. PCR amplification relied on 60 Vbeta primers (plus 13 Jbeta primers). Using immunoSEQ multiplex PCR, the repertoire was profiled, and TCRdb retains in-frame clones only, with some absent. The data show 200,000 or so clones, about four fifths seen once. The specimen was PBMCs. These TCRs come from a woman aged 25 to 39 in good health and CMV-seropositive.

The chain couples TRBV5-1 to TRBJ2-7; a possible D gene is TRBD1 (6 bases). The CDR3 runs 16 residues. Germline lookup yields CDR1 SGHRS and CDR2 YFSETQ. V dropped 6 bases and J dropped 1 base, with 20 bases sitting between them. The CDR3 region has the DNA TGCGCCAGCAACCACGGACAGAGAATGAAATCCTACGAGCAGTACTTC. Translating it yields CASNHGQRMKSYEQYF.

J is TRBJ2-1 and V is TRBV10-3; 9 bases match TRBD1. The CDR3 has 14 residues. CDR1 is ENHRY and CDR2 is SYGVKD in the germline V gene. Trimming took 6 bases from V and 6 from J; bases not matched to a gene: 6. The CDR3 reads CAISWTGVPNEQFF. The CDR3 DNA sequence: TGTGCCATCAGCTGGACAGGGGTTCCCAATGAGCAGTTCTTC.

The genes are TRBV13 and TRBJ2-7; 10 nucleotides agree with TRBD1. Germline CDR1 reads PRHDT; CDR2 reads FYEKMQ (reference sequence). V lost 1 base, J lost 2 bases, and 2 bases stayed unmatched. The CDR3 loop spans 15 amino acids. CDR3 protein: CASSLEGTGAYEQYF. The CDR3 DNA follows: TGTGCCAGCAGCTTAGAGGGGACAGGGGCCTACGAGCAGTACTTC. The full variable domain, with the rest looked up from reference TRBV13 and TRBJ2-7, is AAGVIQSPRHLIKEKRETATLKCYPIPRHDTVYWYQQGPGQDPQFLISFYEKMQSDKGSIPDRFSAQQFSDYHSELNMSSLELGDSALYFCASSLEGTGAYEQYFGPGTRLTVT.

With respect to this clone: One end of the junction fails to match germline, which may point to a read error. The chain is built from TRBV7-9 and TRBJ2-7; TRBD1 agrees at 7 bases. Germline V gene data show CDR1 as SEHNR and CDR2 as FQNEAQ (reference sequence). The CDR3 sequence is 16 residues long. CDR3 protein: CSSSMMMGQSNYEQYF. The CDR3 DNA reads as TGTTCCAGCAGCATGATGATGGGACAGAGTAATTACGAGCAGTACTTC.

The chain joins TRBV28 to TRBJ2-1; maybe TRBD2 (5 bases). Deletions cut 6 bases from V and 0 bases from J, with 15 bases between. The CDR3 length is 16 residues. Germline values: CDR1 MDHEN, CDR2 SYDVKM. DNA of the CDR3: TGTGCCAGCAGATCCAGCGGATCACACTCCTACAATGAGCAGTTCTTC. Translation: CASRSSGSHSYNEQFF.

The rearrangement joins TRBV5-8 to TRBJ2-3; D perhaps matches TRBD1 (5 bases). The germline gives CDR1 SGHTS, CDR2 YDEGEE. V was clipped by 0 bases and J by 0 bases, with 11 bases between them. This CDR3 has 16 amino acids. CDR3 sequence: CASSLDGAPSTDTQYF. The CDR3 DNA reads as TGTGCCAGCAGCTTGGATGGGGCACCTAGCACAGATACGCAGTATTTT.

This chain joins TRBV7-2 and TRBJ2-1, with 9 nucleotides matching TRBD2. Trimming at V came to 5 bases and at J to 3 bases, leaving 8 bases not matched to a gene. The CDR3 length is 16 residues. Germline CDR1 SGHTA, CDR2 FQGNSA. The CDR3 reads CASSLESSGIYNEQFF. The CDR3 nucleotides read TGTGCCAGCAGCCTAGAGTCTAGCGGGATCTACAATGAGCAGTTCTTC.

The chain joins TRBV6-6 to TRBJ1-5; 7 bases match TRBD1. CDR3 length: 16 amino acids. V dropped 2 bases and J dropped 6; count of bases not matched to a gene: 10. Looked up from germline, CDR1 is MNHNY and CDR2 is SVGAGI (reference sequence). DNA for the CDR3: TGTGCCAGCAGTTACGCCAGACAGGGCAATGGTCAGCCCCAGCATTTT. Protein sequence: CASSYARQGNGQPQHF.

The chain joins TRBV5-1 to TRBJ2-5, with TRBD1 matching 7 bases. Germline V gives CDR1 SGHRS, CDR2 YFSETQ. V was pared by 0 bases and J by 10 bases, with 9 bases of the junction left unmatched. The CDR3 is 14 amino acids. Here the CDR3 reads CASSLGDRERGQYF. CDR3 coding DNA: TGCGCCAGCAGCTTGGGCGACAGGGAGAGAGGCCAGTACTTC.

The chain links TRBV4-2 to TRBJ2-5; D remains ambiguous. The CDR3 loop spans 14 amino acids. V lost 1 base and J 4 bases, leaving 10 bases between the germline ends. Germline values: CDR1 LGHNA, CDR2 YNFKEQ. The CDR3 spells CASSQVASGETQYF. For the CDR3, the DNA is TGTGCCAGCAGCCAAGTCGCGTCGGGAGAGACCCAGTACTTC.

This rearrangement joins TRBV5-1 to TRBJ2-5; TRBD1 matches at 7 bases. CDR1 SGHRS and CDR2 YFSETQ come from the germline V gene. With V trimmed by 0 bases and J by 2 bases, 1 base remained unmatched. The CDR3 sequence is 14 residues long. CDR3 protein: CASSLGTGQETQYF. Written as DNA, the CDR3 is TGCGCCAGCAGCTTGGGGACAGGACAAGAGACCCAGTACTTC. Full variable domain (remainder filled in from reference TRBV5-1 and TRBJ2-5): KAGVTQTPRYLIKTRGQQVTLSCSPISGHRSVSWYQQTPGQGLQFLFEYFSETQRNKGNFPGRFSGRQFSNSRSEMNVSTLELGDSALYLCASSLGTGQETQYFGPGTRLLVL.

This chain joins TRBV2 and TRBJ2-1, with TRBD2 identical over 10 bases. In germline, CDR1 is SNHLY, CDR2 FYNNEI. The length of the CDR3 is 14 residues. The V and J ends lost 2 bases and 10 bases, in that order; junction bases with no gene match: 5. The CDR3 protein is CASSETSGAGEQFF. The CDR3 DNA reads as TGTGCCAGCAGTGAAACTAGCGGGGCGGGGGAGCAGTTCTTC.

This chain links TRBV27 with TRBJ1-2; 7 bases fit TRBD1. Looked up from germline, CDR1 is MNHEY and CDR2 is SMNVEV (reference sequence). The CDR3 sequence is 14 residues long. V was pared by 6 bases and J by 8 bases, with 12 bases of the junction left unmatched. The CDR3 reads CASRGTGVARGYTF. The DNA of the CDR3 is TGTGCCAGCAGAGGAACAGGGGTAGCCCGCGGCTACACCTTC.

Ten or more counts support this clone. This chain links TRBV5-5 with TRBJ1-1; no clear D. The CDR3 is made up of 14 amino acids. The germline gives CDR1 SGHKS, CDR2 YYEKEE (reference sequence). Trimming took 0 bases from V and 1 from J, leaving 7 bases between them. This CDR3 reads CASSLGFRNTEAFF. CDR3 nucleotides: TGTGCCAGCAGCTTGGGGTTCAGGAACACTGAAGCTTTCTTT.

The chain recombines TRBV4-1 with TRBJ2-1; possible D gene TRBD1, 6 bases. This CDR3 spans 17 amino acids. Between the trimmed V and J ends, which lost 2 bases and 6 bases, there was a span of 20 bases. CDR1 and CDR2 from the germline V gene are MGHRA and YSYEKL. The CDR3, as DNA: TGCGCCAGCAGCCAACTGGCTCCGGGGACATTCGGCAATGAGCAGTTCTTC. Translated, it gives CASSQLAPGTFGNEQFF.

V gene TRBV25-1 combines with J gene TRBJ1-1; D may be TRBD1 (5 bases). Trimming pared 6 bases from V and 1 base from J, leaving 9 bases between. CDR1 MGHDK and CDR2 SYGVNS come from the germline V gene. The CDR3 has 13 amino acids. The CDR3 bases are TGTGCCAGCAGCGCAAGGGGGAACACTGAAGCTTTCTTT. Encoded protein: CASSARGNTEAFF.

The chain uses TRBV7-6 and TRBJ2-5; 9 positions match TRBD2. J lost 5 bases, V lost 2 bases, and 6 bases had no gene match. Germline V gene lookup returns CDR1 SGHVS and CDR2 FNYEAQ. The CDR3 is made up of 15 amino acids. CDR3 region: CASSLSSGGSETQYF. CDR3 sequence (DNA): TGTGCCAGCAGCTTAAGTAGCGGGGGTTCTGAGACCCAGTACTTC.

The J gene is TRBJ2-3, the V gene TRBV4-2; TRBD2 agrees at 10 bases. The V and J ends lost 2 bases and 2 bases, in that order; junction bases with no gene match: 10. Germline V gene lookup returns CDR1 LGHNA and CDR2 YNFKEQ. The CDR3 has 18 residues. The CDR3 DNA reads TGTGCCAGCAGCCAACCACTTGTAGCGGGAGGAACCACAGATACGCAGTATTTT. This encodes CASSQPLVAGGTTDTQYF.

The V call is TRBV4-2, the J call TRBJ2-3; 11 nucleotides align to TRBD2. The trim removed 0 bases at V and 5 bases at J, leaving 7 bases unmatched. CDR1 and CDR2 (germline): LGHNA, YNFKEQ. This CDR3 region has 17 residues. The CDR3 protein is CASSQEPSGGPVDTQYF. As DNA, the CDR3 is TGTGCCAGCAGCCAAGAACCTAGCGGGGGGCCGGTAGATACGCAGTATTTT.